The text below deals with one T cell receptor (beta chain). The data were taken from a study of T cell changes during pregnancy in multiple sclerosis. The repertoire was sequenced with immunoSEQ multiplex PCR; TCRdb's copy has only in-frame clones and lacks some. The repertoire includes 75,000 to 100,000 clones, 75% to 95% of them detected once, and under 2% sits in the top ten. V shed 2 bases and J 5 bases; nucleotides not matched to a gene: 11. The CDR3 is 16 residues long. Looked up from germline, CDR1 is SGDLS and CDR2 is YYNGEE. Sequenced material: peripheral blood, taken after pregnancy. This TCR derives from a female donor in good health, enrolled as a control in a pregnancy study. The chain links TRBV9 to TRBJ2-5, with TRBD1 matching over 8 bases. CDR3 region: CASSVFSGGTLETQYF. DNA for the CDR3: TGTGCCAGCAGCGTTTTCTCAGGGGGCACCCTGGAGACCCAGTACTTC.